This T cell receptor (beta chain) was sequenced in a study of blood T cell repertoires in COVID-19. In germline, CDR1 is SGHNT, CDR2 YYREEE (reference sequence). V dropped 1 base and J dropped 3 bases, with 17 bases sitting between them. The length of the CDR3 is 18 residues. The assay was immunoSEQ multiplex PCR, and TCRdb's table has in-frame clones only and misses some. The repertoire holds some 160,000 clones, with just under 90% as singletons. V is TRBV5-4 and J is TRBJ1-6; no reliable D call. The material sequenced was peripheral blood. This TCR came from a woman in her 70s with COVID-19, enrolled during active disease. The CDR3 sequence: CASSLLIGLSHYNSPLHF. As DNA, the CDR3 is TGTGCCAGCAGCTTGTTGATCGGTCTATCCCACTATAATTCACCCCTCCACTTT.